This TCR beta chain was sequenced during a study of T cells after yellow fever vaccination. This CDR3 spans 14 amino acids. V was pared by 5 bases and J by 4 bases, with 12 bases between. In germline, CDR1 is MNHEY, CDR2 SMNVEV (reference sequence). TCRdb re-derived calls from the 5' RACE reads in MiXCR, one entry per CDR3 protein. Of some 300,000 distinct CDR3 sequences in the sample, 3% to 4.5% were seen once. The sequence was collected from a young man who received the YFV17D yellow fever vaccine. This material consisted of PBMCs, taken on the day of the yellow fever booster vaccination. This sequence joins TRBV27 and TRBJ2-1; D is perhaps TRBD2 (6 bases). The CDR3, as DNA: TGTGCCAGCAGTCCTTTAGCGGTATACAATGAGCAGTTCTTC. It is translated as CASSPLAVYNEQFF.